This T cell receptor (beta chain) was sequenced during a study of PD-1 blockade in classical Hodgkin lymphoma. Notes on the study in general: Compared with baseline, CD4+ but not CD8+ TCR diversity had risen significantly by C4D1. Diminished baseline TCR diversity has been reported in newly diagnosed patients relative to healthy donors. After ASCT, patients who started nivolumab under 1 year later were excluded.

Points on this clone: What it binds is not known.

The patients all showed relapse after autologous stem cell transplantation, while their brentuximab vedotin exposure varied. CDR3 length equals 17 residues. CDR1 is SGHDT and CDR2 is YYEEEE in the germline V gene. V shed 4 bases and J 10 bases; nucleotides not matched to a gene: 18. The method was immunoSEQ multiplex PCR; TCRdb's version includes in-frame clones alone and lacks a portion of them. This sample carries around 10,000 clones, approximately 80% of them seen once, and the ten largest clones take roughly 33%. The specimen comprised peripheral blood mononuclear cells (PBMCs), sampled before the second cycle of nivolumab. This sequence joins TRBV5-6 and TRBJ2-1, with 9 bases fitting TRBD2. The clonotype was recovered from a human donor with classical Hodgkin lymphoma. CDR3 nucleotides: TGTGCCAGCAGCCCCGGGGACTTAGCGGGAGCGCCCCGGGAGCAGTTCTTC. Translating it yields CASSPGDLAGAPREQFF.